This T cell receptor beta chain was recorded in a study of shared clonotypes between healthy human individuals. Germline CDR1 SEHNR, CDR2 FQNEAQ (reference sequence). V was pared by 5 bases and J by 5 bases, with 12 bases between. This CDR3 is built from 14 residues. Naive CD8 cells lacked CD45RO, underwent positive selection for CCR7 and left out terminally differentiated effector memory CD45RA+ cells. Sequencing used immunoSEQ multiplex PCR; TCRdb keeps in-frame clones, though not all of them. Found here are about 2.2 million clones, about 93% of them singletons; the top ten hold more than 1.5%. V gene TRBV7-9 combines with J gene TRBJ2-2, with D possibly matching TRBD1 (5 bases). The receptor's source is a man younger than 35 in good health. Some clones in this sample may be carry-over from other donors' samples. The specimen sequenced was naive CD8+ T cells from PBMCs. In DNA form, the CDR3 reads TGTGCCAGCAGCGCTGTGACAGCAACCGGGGAGCTGTTTTTT. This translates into CASSAVTATGELFF.